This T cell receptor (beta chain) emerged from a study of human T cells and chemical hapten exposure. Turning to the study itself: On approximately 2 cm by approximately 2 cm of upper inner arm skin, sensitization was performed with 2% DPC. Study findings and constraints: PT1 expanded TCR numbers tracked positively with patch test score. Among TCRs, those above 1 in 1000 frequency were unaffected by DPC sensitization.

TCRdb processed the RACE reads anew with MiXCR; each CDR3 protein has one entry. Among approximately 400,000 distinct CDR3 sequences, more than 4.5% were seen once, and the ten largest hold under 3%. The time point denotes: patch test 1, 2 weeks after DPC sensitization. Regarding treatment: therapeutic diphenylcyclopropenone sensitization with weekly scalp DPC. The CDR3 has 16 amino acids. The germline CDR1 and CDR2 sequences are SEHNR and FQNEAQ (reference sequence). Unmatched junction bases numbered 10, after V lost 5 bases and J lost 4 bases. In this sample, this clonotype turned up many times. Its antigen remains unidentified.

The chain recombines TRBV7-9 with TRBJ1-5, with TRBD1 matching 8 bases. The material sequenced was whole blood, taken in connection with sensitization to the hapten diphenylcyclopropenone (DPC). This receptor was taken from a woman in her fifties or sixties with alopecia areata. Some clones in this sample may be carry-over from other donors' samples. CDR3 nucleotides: TGTGCCAGCAGCCCCGATGGACAGGGTCCTAATCAGCCCCAGCATTTT. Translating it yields CASSPDGQGPNQPQHF.